The next 24 T cell receptor beta chains were all read from a single sample in a study of sequential checkpoint blockade in melanoma. Treatment here: randomized to nivolumab then ipilimumab (arm A) or the reverse (arm B). TCRdb keeps only in-frame clones here, not all; method: immunoSEQ multiplex PCR. The table includes 10,000 to 15,000 clones, 21% detected once. The source was tumor tissue (inferred from file names), collected from a patient given nivolumab and ipilimumab in sequence. These TCRs come from a human donor with melanoma.

J is TRBJ2-6 and V is TRBV6-8; TRBD2 matches 11 bases. This CDR3 has 20 amino acids. Germline loops: CDR1 MNHGY, CDR2 SAAAGT. Trimming at V came to 6 bases and at J to 0 bases, leaving 13 bases not matched to a gene. This chain's CDR3 is CASSILSGRGRLSGANVLTF. CDR3 nucleotide sequence: TGTGCCAGCAGCATCCTTAGCGGGAGGGGGCGACTCTCTGGGGCCAACGTCCTGACTTTC.

This clone was seen only a few times. This chain uses TRBV11-3 with TRBJ2-1; tentative D call: TRBD2 (6 bases). With 3 bases removed from V and 2 bases from J, the gap between germline ends came to 11 bases. CDR1 is SGHNT and CDR2 is YENEEA in the germline V gene. The CDR3 covers 15 residues. The CDR3 loop reads CASSFSSAAYNEQFF. Here the CDR3 DNA reads TGTGCCAGCAGCTTTTCTAGCGCAGCCTACAATGAGCAGTTCTTC.

This clone was found a few times. The rearrangement joins TRBV6-8 to TRBJ2-5; D unresolved. The CDR3 extends over 13 amino acids. CDR1 is MNHGY and CDR2 is SAAAGT in the germline V gene. Trimming took off 7 bases at V and 3 bases at J, with 12 bases between the two ends. The CDR3 protein is CASTRTQEETQYF. The DNA of the CDR3 is TGTGCCAGCACAAGAACGCAGGAAGAGACCCAGTACTTC.

The CDR3 nucleotides are TGTGCCAGCAGTTACTGGGTAGAGGATACGCAGTATTTT. It specifies CASSYWVEDTQYF. This chain uses TRBV6-8 with TRBJ2-3; D ambiguous. Germline values: CDR1 MNHGY, CDR2 SAAAGT. The CDR3 extends over 13 amino acids. V shed 1 base and J shed 6 bases, with 8 bases lying between them.

The rearrangement uses TRBV6-8 and TRBJ2-3, with TRBD1 identical over 7 bases. Germline lookup yields CDR1 MNHGY and CDR2 SAAAGT. V shed 5 bases and J 3 bases; nucleotides not matched to a gene: 14. CDR3 length equals 17 residues. CDR3 in DNA: TGTGCCAGCAGTCCAAGAGGTCGACAGGGAGCGACAGATACGCAGTATTTT. It translates to CASSPRGRQGATDTQYF.

This clone was counted between two and nine times. The J gene is TRBJ1-5, the V gene TRBV2, with 7 bases lining up with TRBD1. Germline assignment: CDR1 SNHLY and CDR2 FYNNEI. The ends lost 8 bases at V and 6 bases at J; junction bases unmatched: 10. The CDR3 runs to 14 residues. In DNA form, the CDR3 reads TGTGCCAGCGGGGGACCAGACAGGGCTCAGCCCCAGCATTTT. It is translated as CASGGPDRAQPQHF.

This clone has more than one count but fewer than ten. The chain combines TRBV28 with TRBJ2-1; perhaps TRBD2 as D (5 bases). The CDR3 runs to 15 residues. Trimming took 3 bases from V and 1 from J, leaving 10 bases between them. Germline V gene sequence: CDR1 MDHEN, CDR2 SYDVKM. This chain's CDR3 is CASSFLRGSYNEQFF. The CDR3 bases are TGTGCCAGCAGTTTTCTCCGGGGATCCTACAATGAGCAGTTCTTC.

This clone was seen a few times. V is TRBV5-1 and J is TRBJ1-1; unclear D gene. The CDR3 has 14 residues. In germline, CDR1 is SGHRS, CDR2 YFSETQ. The V end lost 0 bases, the J end lost 1 base, and 7 bases lay between the germline ends. As DNA, the CDR3 is TGCGCCAGCAGCTTGGAATTCGGGAACACTGAAGCTTTCTTT. Translated, it gives CASSLEFGNTEAFF.

The chain links TRBV29-1 to TRBJ2-1; 7 nucleotides match TRBD2. Germline CDR1 reads SQVTM; CDR2 reads ANQGSEA. This CDR3 is 16 amino acids long. V lost 5 bases to trimming and J lost 0 bases; unmatched junction nucleotides: 10. The CDR3 spells CSVLLAAPSSYNEQFF. The CDR3 bases are TGCAGCGTTCTGCTAGCGGCTCCGAGCTCCTACAATGAGCAGTTCTTC.

This clone was seen repeatedly, ten times or more. The chain has TRBV6-8 and TRBJ1-5; TRBD1 might be the D (6 bases). Between the trimmed V and J ends, which lost 5 bases and 7 bases, there was a span of 15 bases. Germline CDR1 and CDR2: MNHGY and SAAAGT. This CDR3 has 14 amino acids. DNA of the CDR3: TGTGCCAGCAGTGACGCCCGGGGGCCCCAGCCCCAGCATTTT. Its translation: CASSDARGPQPQHF.

The sample holds a few counts of this clone. The chain links TRBV6-8 to TRBJ2-2; D not certain. Trimming took off 5 bases at V and 6 bases at J, with 16 bases between the two ends. This CDR3 is built from 15 residues. CDR1 MNHGY and CDR2 SAAAGT come from the germline V gene. CDR3 bases: TGTGCCAGCAGTAGATTTCAGACGGAGTCCGGGGAGCTGTTTTTT. Translating it yields CASSRFQTESGELFF.

This clone was detected only a few times. The chain joins TRBV6-8 to TRBJ2-2, with D possibly TRBD1 on 5 matching bases. The CDR3 has 13 amino acids. V was pared by 2 bases and J by 5 bases, with 6 bases between. Germline values: CDR1 MNHGY, CDR2 SAAAGT. CDR3 amino acids: CASSYDRTGELFF. The CDR3 nucleotides are TGTGCCAGCAGTTACGACAGAACCGGGGAGCTGTTTTTT.

This clone showed up just a few times. The V call is TRBV6-7, the J call TRBJ2-1; 15 nucleotides line up with TRBD2. TRBV6-7 qualifies as an ORF whose function is uncertain. There are 18 residues in the CDR3. V shed 4 bases, J shed 0 bases, and the junction held 4 bases outside the gene matches. CDR3 DNA sequence: TGTGCCAGCAGTTCAGGACTAGCGGGGGGGATCTCCTACAATGAGCAGTTCTTC. Amino acids: CASSSGLAGGISYNEQFF.

V usage is TRBV19 and J usage is TRBJ1-2; the D gene is possibly TRBD1 (6 bases). Germline V gives CDR1 LNHDA, CDR2 SQIVND (reference sequence). The ends were cut back, 7 bases at V and 4 bases at J, with 13 bases in the middle. This CDR3 is built from 13 residues. The DNA of the CDR3 is TGTGCCAGTAAAACAGGGATGGGCTATGGCTACACCTTC. Protein: CASKTGMGYGYTF.

The chain has TRBV7-2 and TRBJ1-1; D is unresolved. V was pared by 5 bases and J by 10 bases, with 17 bases between. CDR1 is SGHTA, CDR2 FQGNSA, per germline. CDR3 length: 13 amino acids. This chain's CDR3 is CASSPTPARGAFF. CDR3 in DNA: TGTGCCAGCAGCCCCACCCCGGCTCGCGGAGCTTTCTTT.

This clone was counted a few times. This rearrangement joins TRBV28 to TRBJ1-3, with D unclear. CDR1 and CDR2 (germline): MDHEN, SYDVKM. V lost 2 bases to trimming and J lost 2 bases, with 7 bases between them. The CDR3 is 14 amino acids. The CDR3 reads CASSLRPPGNTIYF. CDR3 nucleotides: TGTGCCAGCAGTTTACGGCCCCCTGGAAACACCATATATTTT. Full variable domain (rest looked up from reference TRBV28 and TRBJ1-3): DVKVTQSSRYLVKRTGEKVFLECVQDMDHENMFWYRQDPGLGLRLIYFSYDVKMKEKGDIPEGYSVSREKKERFSLILESASTNQTSMYLCASSLRPPGNTIYFGEGSWLTVV.

The chain carries TRBV10-1 and TRBJ1-1, with TRBD1 matching over 9 bases. The CDR3 extends over 18 amino acids. Germline V gene data show CDR1 as WNHNN and CDR2 as SYGVQD (reference sequence). Unmatched junction bases numbered 9, after V lost 0 bases and J lost 1 base. CDR3: CASSESQLGQGWNTEAFF. The CDR3 bases are TGCGCCAGCAGTGAGTCGCAATTGGGACAGGGTTGGAACACTGAAGCTTTCTTT.

This clone appeared a few times. This sequence joins TRBV6-8 and TRBJ1-1, with D unclear. CDR3 length: 13 residues. Looked up from germline, CDR1 is MNHGY and CDR2 is SAAAGT. Between the trimmed V and J ends, which lost 6 bases and 5 bases, there was a span of 13 bases. The CDR3 region is CASSLEVQTEAFF. The CDR3 nucleotides read TGTGCCAGCAGCCTGGAAGTTCAAACTGAAGCTTTCTTT.

The sample holds a few counts of this clone. The chain is built from TRBV9 and TRBJ2-3; the D gene is possibly TRBD2 (7 bases). The ends were cut back, 5 bases at V and 0 bases at J, with 16 bases in the middle. CDR1 is SGDLS, CDR2 YYNGEE, per germline. This CDR3 has 16 residues. CDR3 bases: TGTGCCAGCAGTGCCCGGGGGGCAGCTAGCACAGATACGCAGTATTTT. Translating it yields CASSARGAASTDTQYF. The full variable domain, in which reference TRBV9 and TRBJ2-3 provide the parts outside the CDR3, is DSGVTQTPKHLITATGQRVTLRCSPRSGDLSVYWYQQSLDQGLQFLIQYYNGEERAKGNILERFSAQQFPDLHSELNLSSLELGDSALYFCASSARGAASTDTQYFGPGTRLTVL.

The rearrangement uses TRBV5-1 and TRBJ1-2, with a weak D call TRBD1 (6 bases). CDR1 is SGHRS and CDR2 is YFSETQ in the germline V gene. This CDR3 comprises 15 residues. Trimming cost V 5 bases and J 4 bases, with 18 bases left between them. The CDR3: CASSLTGATFYGYTF. As DNA, the CDR3 is TGCGCCAGCAGTTTGACAGGCGCAACTTTCTATGGCTACACCTTC.

V usage is TRBV11-3 and J usage is TRBJ1-1; D is ambiguous. CDR3 length equals 14 residues. CDR1 and CDR2 (germline): SGHNT, YENEEA. V gave up 2 bases and J gave up 6 bases, with 13 bases separating them. For the CDR3, the DNA is TGTGCCAGCAGCTTATTCCCCAACAATCCTGAAGCTTTCTTT. It is translated as CASSLFPNNPEAFF.

The chain carries TRBV18 and TRBJ1-1; D gene unclear. V shed 6 bases and J shed 11 bases, with 19 bases lying between them. The CDR3 totals 13 residues. CDR1 and CDR2 (germline): KGHSH, LQKENI. CDR3 sequence (DNA): TGTGCCAGCTCCCCGAGAGCCCCTGTAGAGGCTTTCTTT. Protein sequence: CASSPRAPVEAFF.

This clone occurred a few times. V and J are TRBV6-8 and TRBJ1-2; D unresolved. The length of the CDR3 is 15 residues. Trimming removed 8 bases from V and 4 bases from J, with 20 bases in between. Germline CDR1 MNHGY, CDR2 SAAAGT. Written as DNA, the CDR3 is TGTGCCAGCTTCGGGCCCGCGGCAGGCATCTATGGCTACACCTTC. It specifies CASFGPAAGIYGYTF.

This chain links TRBV5-1 with TRBJ2-7, with TRBD1 matching 11 bases. The CDR3 is 15 residues long. The V segment lost 4 bases and the J segment 6 bases; nucleotides outside the gene matches: 9. The germline CDR1 and CDR2 sequences are SGHRS and YFSETQ. Here the CDR3 DNA reads TGCGCCAGCAGCCCGGACAGGGGGCAGCCCTCCGAGCAGTACTTC. This encodes CASSPDRGQPSEQYF.